The following is a T cell receptor beta chain sequence with its context. Its antigen remains unknown. Trimming took 0 bases from V and 1 from J; bases not matched to a gene: 4. This CDR3 is built from 17 residues. The V gene's germline CDR1 is SGHDT and CDR2 YYEEEE. The data were obtained in a study of long-term antiretroviral therapy in people with HIV. At the level of the study: When the earliest samples were collected, ART was typically delayed until CD4 counts fell.

Survey-level resolution applied to immunoSEQ assay v3.0. Per-sample sequencing targets were about 40,000-55,000 T-cell genomes. Data came from immunoSEQ multiplex PCR; TCRdb stores just in-frame clones and leaves some out. Found here are about 25,000 clones, more than 75% of them singletons; the top ten hold 14%. Study observations and caveats: The data indicate that diversity increased after ART but remained below transplant donor controls. Spans of CDR3 length were tighter for HIV repertoires than for controls.

The sequencing here drew on unsorted PBMCs, taken 2.9 years after starting antiretroviral therapy. The clonotype comes from a man aged 45 to 65 with HIV. The chain has TRBV5-6 and TRBJ2-3; 11 bases are shared with TRBD2. Here the CDR3 DNA reads TGTGCCAGCAGCTTGGGGGCGGGACTAGCGGGCACAGATACGCAGTATTTT. This codes for CASSLGAGLAGTDTQYF. The full variable domain, with the rest looked up from reference TRBV5-6 and TRBJ2-3, is DAGVTQSPTHLIKTRGQQVTLRCSPKSGHDTVSWYQQALGQGPQFIFQYYEEEERQRGNFPDRFSGHQFPNYSSELNVNALLLGDSALYLCASSLGAGLAGTDTQYFGPGTRLTVL.